Below are 25 T cell receptor beta chains sequenced from a single sample in a study of pediatric ulcerative colitis. The data were produced by immunoSEQ multiplex PCR, yet TCRdb's version contains in-frame clones alone and is incomplete. The sample gives over 30,000 clones, about 81% of which show up once; 1.1% is in the top ten. Rectal tissue came from one to two pinch biopsies taken at colonoscopy. Material: gut tissue. The receptors originated from a boy aged 5-17 years with mild ulcerative colitis.

This clone has more than one count but fewer than ten. This chain links TRBV7-9 with TRBJ2-7; 8 bases agree with TRBD2. The CDR3 consists of 15 residues. Germline-derived CDR1 and CDR2 are SEHNR and FQNEAQ (reference sequence). Trimming removed 5 bases from V and 3 bases from J; junction bases left unmatched: 9. The CDR3 DNA follows: TGTGCCAGCAGCCGGGGCGGACTAGCAGGCTACGAGCAGTACTTC. Its protein is CASSRGGLAGYEQYF.

This clone has more than one count but fewer than ten. CDR3 bases: TGTGCCAGCAGCTTACTATTAGCGACCGGGCGCGAGCAGTACTTC. It codes for CASSLLLATGREQYF. The rearrangement joins TRBV11-3 to TRBJ2-7, with D possibly TRBD2 on 5 matching bases. V was clipped by 2 bases and J by 6 bases, with 17 bases between them. The length of the CDR3 is 15 residues. Looked up from germline, CDR1 is SGHNT and CDR2 is YENEEA.

The chain uses TRBV30 and TRBJ1-1; D is perhaps TRBD1 (5 bases). V lost 2 bases and J lost 10, with 14 bases in between. Germline values: CDR1 GTSNPN, CDR2 SVGIG (reference sequence). The CDR3 loop spans 12 amino acids. The CDR3 nucleotides are TGTGCCTGGAGTCAGTTTCAGGGTACAGCTTTCTTT. Its translation is CAWSQFQGTAFF.

This rearrangement joins TRBV5-1 to TRBJ1-3; weak D call: TRBD1 (5 bases). The CDR3 is 16 residues long. CDR1 SGHRS and CDR2 YFSETQ come from the germline V gene. Trimming cost V 0 bases and J 0 bases, with 10 bases left between them. CDR3 DNA sequence: TGCGCCAGCAGCTTGGGTTCGGGGGACTCTGGAAACACCATATATTTT. Its protein product is CASSLGSGDSGNTIYF.

The chain couples TRBV7-6 to TRBJ2-2; 8 positions agree with TRBD1. The CDR3 extends over 16 amino acids. In germline, CDR1 is SGHVS, CDR2 FNYEAQ. Trimming removed 6 bases from V and 4 bases from J; junction bases left unmatched: 10. The CDR3 coding sequence is TGTGCCAGCAGTTCGGTTCAGGGGGCCAGCACCGGGGAGCTGTTTTTT. Its protein product is CASSSVQGASTGELFF.

The chain recombines TRBV6-5 with TRBJ2-3, with 7 bases matching TRBD2. CDR1 MNHEY and CDR2 SVGAGI come from the germline V gene. This CDR3 is 14 amino acids long. V shed 6 bases and J 0 bases; nucleotides not matched to a gene: 3. CDR3 loop: CASRRDYSTDTQYF. The CDR3 bases are TGTGCCAGCAGACGGGACTATAGCACAGATACGCAGTATTTT.

The CDR3 sequence: CASSQYGPGEQYF. The CDR3 coding sequence is TGCGCCAGCAGCCAGTACGGACCGGGAGAGCAGTACTTC. The V and J genes are TRBV4-1 and TRBJ2-7, with a weak D call TRBD2 (5 bases). The CDR3 consists of 13 residues. Trimming pared 3 bases from V and 7 bases from J, leaving 13 bases between. CDR1 MGHRA and CDR2 YSYEKL come from the germline V gene.

This chain uses TRBV2 with TRBJ2-5, with D perhaps TRBD2 (7 bases). V was trimmed by 4 bases and J by 5 bases, leaving 14 bases between them. Germline values: CDR1 SNHLY, CDR2 FYNNEI. The CDR3 sequence is 14 residues long. CDR3 DNA: TGTGCCAGCAGTGGCCTGGGAGGGGGGGAGACCCAGTACTTC. This gives the protein CASSGLGGGETQYF.

This clone was found a few times. The chain has TRBV7-9 and TRBJ1-3; D remains ambiguous. CDR1 is SEHNR, CDR2 FQNEAQ, per germline (reference sequence). Trimming left V 0 bases short and J 4 bases short, with 7 bases between. The CDR3 covers 14 residues. The CDR3, as DNA: TGTGCCAGCAGCTTAGCAGGGCGAGGAAACACCATATATTTT. Its translation is CASSLAGRGNTIYF.

This clone was detected only once. V gene TRBV5-6 combines with J gene TRBJ1-3; TRBD1 agrees at 8 bases. V lost 0 bases, J lost 2 bases, and 4 bases stayed unmatched. CDR1 and CDR2 from the germline V gene are SGHDT and YYEEEE. CDR3 size: 16 residues. The CDR3: CASSLDFRGPGNTIYF. CDR3 coding DNA: TGTGCCAGCAGCTTGGATTTCAGGGGGCCTGGAAACACCATATATTTT. The complete variable domain, with remaining parts taken from reference TRBV5-6 and TRBJ1-3, reads DAGVTQSPTHLIKTRGQQVTLRCSPKSGHDTVSWYQQALGQGPQFIFQYYEEEERQRGNFPDRFSGHQFPNYSSELNVNALLLGDSALYLCASSLDFRGPGNTIYFGEGSWLTVV.

The chain is built from TRBV5-8 and TRBJ2-7, with D unresolved. The CDR3 length is 11 residues. CDR1 and CDR2 from the germline V gene are SGHTS and YDEGEE. Trimming pared 4 bases from V and 3 bases from J, leaving 5 bases between. The chain's CDR3 is CASSPSYEQYF. The CDR3 nucleotides are TGTGCCAGCAGCCCCAGCTACGAGCAGTACTTC. Using reference TRBV5-8 and TRBJ2-7 for the parts outside the CDR3, the full variable domain is EAGVTQSPTHLIKTRGQQATLRCSPISGHTSVYWYQQALGLGLQFLLWYDEGEERNRGNFPPRFSGRQFPNYSSELNVNALELEDSALYLCASSPSYEQYFGPGTRLTVT.

The CDR3 bases are TGCGCCAGCAGCCAAGACGGGGGCGATTATCAGCCCCAGCATTTT. It specifies CASSQDGGDYQPQHF. The V gene is TRBV4-1, the J gene TRBJ1-5; weak D call: TRBD1 (6 bases). Germline CDR1 is MGHRA and CDR2 is YSYEKL. This CDR3 region has 15 residues. The ends were cut back, 0 bases at V and 5 bases at J, with 11 bases in the middle.

This chain connects TRBV13 to TRBJ2-5; maybe TRBD1 (6 bases). V lost 5 bases and J 3 bases, leaving 16 bases between the germline ends. CDR1 is PRHDT and CDR2 is FYEKMQ in the germline V gene (reference sequence). The CDR3 runs to 15 residues. The CDR3 coding sequence is TGTGCCAGCAGCCTCACCCCCTGGACAGAAGAGACCCAGTACTTC. Encoded protein: CASSLTPWTEETQYF. The full variable domain, in which reference TRBV13 and TRBJ2-5 provide the parts outside the CDR3, is AAGVIQSPRHLIKEKRETATLKCYPIPRHDTVYWYQQGPGQDPQFLISFYEKMQSDKGSIPDRFSAQQFSDYHSELNMSSLELGDSALYFCASSLTPWTEETQYFGPGTRLLVL.

The J gene is TRBJ1-5, the V gene TRBV2, with 11 nucleotides matching TRBD1. The germline CDR1 and CDR2 sequences are SNHLY and FYNNEI. V shed 4 bases and J 1 base; nucleotides not matched to a gene: 9. This CDR3 is built from 18 residues. The CDR3 spells CASSARDRGFLSNQPQHF. The CDR3 DNA sequence: TGTGCCAGCAGTGCCCGGGACAGGGGGTTTTTGAGCAATCAGCCCCAGCATTTT.

CDR3 coding DNA: TGTGCAAGTCGCTTAGATGACAAAGGGCTGCGCGAGCAGTACTTC. This codes for CASRLDDKGLREQYF. This chain uses TRBV12-2 with TRBJ2-7. TRBV12-2 is listed as a pseudogene. This CDR3 has 15 amino acids.

In its sample, this clone was seen once. This chain joins TRBV29-1 and TRBJ2-2; D is possibly TRBD1 (6 bases). Trimming pared 7 bases from V and 4 bases from J, leaving 16 bases between. The CDR3 runs to 14 residues. Germline V lookup: CDR1 SQVTM, CDR2 ANQGSEA. The CDR3: CSGRTAYATGELFF. The CDR3 nucleotides are TGCAGCGGTCGGACAGCTTACGCCACCGGGGAGCTGTTTTTT.

CDR3 sequence (DNA): TGTGCCAGCAGTGAACTTCTGACAGGACCCAACTATGGCTACACCTTC. Protein product: CASSELLTGPNYGYTF. The chain has TRBV6-1 and TRBJ1-2; weak D call: TRBD1 (6 bases). The CDR3 is 16 amino acids. V lost 2 bases and J lost 2, with 15 bases in between. The germline V gene has CDR1 MNHNS and CDR2 SASEGT.

The rearrangement uses TRBV7-3 and TRBJ1-1, with D tentatively TRBD1 (5 bases). Trimming left V 3 bases short and J 6 bases short, with 8 bases between. Germline V gene data show CDR1 as SGHTA and CDR2 as FQGTGA. CDR3 length: 12 residues. CDR3 nucleotide sequence: TGTGCCAGCAGCTTCAGGGTATCTGAAGCTTTCTTT. As protein: CASSFRVSEAFF.

This sequence joins TRBV6-5 and TRBJ2-3, with D maybe TRBD2 (6 bases). Germline values: CDR1 MNHEY, CDR2 SVGAGI. This CDR3 spans 15 amino acids. V gave up 6 bases and J gave up 0 bases, with 13 bases separating them. The CDR3 reads CASRYGAGSTDTQYF. The CDR3 nucleotides are TGTGCCAGCAGATACGGAGCGGGTAGCACAGATACGCAGTATTTT.

The chain uses TRBV9 and TRBJ1-2, with unresolved D. The CDR3 has 14 amino acids. V was cut by 1 base and J by 6 bases, with 13 bases left in between. CDR1 is SGDLS, CDR2 YYNGEE, per germline. DNA for the CDR3: TGTGCCAGCAGCGTATCGCCAGCTCCTGATGGCTACACCTTC. Its translation is CASSVSPAPDGYTF.

V usage is TRBV5-1 and J usage is TRBJ2-3; D ambiguous. This CDR3 is 12 amino acids long. Trimming shortened V by 2 bases and J by 0 bases, and 1 base separated the two germline ends. Looked up from germline, CDR1 is SGHRS and CDR2 is YFSETQ. The CDR3 region has the DNA TGCGCCAGCAGCTTCAGCACAGATACGCAGTATTTT. As protein: CASSFSTDTQYF.

There are a few counts of this clone. The chain uses TRBV21-1 and TRBJ2-7; the table's D call TRBD1 went unverified against the DNA. TRBV21-1 is flagged as a pseudogene. CDR3 length: 17 residues. CDR3: CASSQGRDGGQTYEQYF. The CDR3 nucleotides read TGTGCCAGCAGCCAGGGGCGAGATGGGGGACAAACCTACGAGCAGTACTTC.

The DNA of the CDR3 is TGTGCCAGCAGCTTTCTGAGGTCCCAAGCTTTCTTT. This translates into CASSFLRSQAFF. This chain connects TRBV7-2 to TRBJ1-1, with unresolved D. V was shortened by 3 bases and J by 9 bases, with 11 bases between the two germline ends. The germline CDR1 and CDR2 sequences are SGHTA and FQGNSA. This CDR3 is built from 12 residues.

This chain uses TRBV5-1 with TRBJ1-1; possibly TRBD1 for D (5 bases). With 1 base removed from V and 2 bases from J, the gap between germline ends came to 15 bases. The CDR3 has 16 residues. The germline V gene encodes CDR1 SGHRS and CDR2 YFSETQ. This CDR3 is CASSLLGVGENTEAFF. DNA of the CDR3: TGCGCCAGCAGCTTGTTAGGTGTAGGGGAAAACACTGAAGCTTTCTTT. The entire variable domain, with the rest obtained from reference TRBV5-1 and TRBJ1-1, is as follows: KAGVTQTPRYLIKTRGQQVTLSCSPISGHRSVSWYQQTPGQGLQFLFEYFSETQRNKGNFPGRFSGRQFSNSRSEMNVSTLELGDSALYLCASSLLGVGENTEAFFGQGTRLTVV.

This sequence joins TRBV11-3 and TRBJ1-1; no reliable D call. From germline, CDR1 is SGHNT and CDR2 YENEEA. The ends were cut back, 1 base at V and 4 bases at J, with 10 bases in the middle. The CDR3 loop spans 14 amino acids. The CDR3 loop is CASSLVGSSTEAFF. CDR3 nucleotides: TGTGCCAGCAGCTTAGTAGGGTCGAGCACTGAAGCTTTCTTT.